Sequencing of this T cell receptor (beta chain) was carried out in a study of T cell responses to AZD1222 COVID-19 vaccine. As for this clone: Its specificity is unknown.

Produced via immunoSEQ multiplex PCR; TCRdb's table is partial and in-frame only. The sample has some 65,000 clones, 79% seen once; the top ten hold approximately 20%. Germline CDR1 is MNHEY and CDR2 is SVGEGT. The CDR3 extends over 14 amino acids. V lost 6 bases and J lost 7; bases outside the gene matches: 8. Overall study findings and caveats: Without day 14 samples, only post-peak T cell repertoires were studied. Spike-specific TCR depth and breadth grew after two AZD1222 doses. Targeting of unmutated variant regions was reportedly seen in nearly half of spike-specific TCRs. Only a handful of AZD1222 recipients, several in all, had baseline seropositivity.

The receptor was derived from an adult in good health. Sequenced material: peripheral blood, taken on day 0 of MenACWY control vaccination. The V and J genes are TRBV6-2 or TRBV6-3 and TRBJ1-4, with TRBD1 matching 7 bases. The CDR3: CASSSQGLSEKLFF. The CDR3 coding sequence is TGTGCCAGCAGCTCACAGGGGCTGAGTGAAAAACTGTTTTTT.